A selection of T cell receptor beta chains follows, all from one sample in a study of Graves' ophthalmopathy and Graves' hyperthyroidism. Each CDR3 protein gets one entry after TCRdb re-called the multiplex PCR reads with MiXCR. The sample has roughly 420,000 distinct CDR3 sequences, roughly 21% seen once. Sequenced: peripheral blood. These receptor sequences come from a young woman with stable Graves' hyperthyroidism. The conserved cysteine and the conserved F or W are not part of the CDR3 here. A D gene is named only where the DNA matches it firmly.

TRBJ2-6	TRBV19	.	ASTYRGFGANVLT
TRBJ2-5	TRBV29-1	TRBD1	SVEGQPEETQY
TRBJ1-1	TRBV7-2	.	ASSLARTSNTEAF
TRBJ1-3	TRBV9	.	ASQRQPNSGNTIY
TRBJ1-1	TRBV6-2/TRBV6-3	.	ASSYDEGMQSEAF
TRBJ1-2	TRBV28	TRBD1	ASSLTKWDRAYGYT
TRBJ2-5	TRBV7-6	TRBD1	ASSTGAEQETQY
TRBJ2-7	TRBV20-1	.	SARDSRDPYEQY
TRBJ2-2	TRBV12-3/TRBV12-4	.	ASTLRERKNTGELF
TRBJ2-7	TRBV29-1	.	SAQTGVGAVFHEQY
TRBJ2-7	TRBV11-2	.	ASSLVGTSELTYEQY
TRBJ2-5	TRBV4-3	.	ASSPATQETQY
TRBJ2-5	TRBV30	.	AWSLGEVGETQY
TRBJ2-5	TRBV10-3	.	AISESETQY
TRBJ2-1	TRBV6-5	TRBD2	AAGGTSGYNEKF
TRBJ1-2	TRBV12-3/TRBV12-4	.	ASTQGATYGYT
TRBJ1-1	TRBV30	.	AGQGPEAF
TRBJ2-5	TRBV7-3	.	ASSLSGIEGQETQY
TRBJ1-1	TRBV9	.	ASSALGTRGTEAF
TRBJ2-7	TRBV27	.	ASSFLSGIPYEQY
TRBJ1-5	TRBV28	TRBD1	ASTQGGQPQH
TRBJ1-2	TRBV2	.	ASSAGPAGFDGYT
TRBJ2-2	TRBV5-1	TRBD2	ASSFSSGMNTGELF
TRBJ2-3	TRBV20-1	.	SAISMDTQY
TRBJ1-2	TRBV12-3/TRBV12-4	TRBD1	ASSTGGGRHGYT
TRBJ2-2	TRBV5-1	.	ASSSDGTGELF
TRBJ2-7	TRBV29-1	.	SVEGGRGGGEQY
TRBJ2-5	TRBV28	.	ASTDSGQETQY
TRBJ1-2	TRBV2	.	ASRPGTPNYGYT
TRBJ2-4	TRBV4-1	TRBD2	ASSHSDHRTSGRGGNIQY
TRBJ2-4	TRBV4-1	TRBD1	ASSGTGVAKNIQY
TRBJ1-3	TRBV30	TRBD1	AWRGQVVNTIY
TRBJ2-5	TRBV4-2	.	ASSQDSTSQY
TRBJ1-1	TRBV2	.	ASREPGQMNTEAF
TRBJ1-1	TRBV12-3/TRBV12-4	.	ASIDTNKDTEAF
TRBJ1-1	TRBV29-1	.	SVEYLGGSGTEAF
TRBJ2-7	TRBV28	TRBD2	ASSTLGLAAPYEQY
TRBJ2-5	TRBV11-2	TRBD2	ASSVAGSGTQY
TRBJ2-5	TRBV20-1	TRBD1	SARQMTGVETQY
TRBJ1-6	TRBV11-3	.	ASSHYGRNTYNSPLH
TRBJ2-7	TRBV7-6	TRBD1	ASSLGGQGRYEQY
TRBJ2-7	TRBV28	.	ASRGDYAVSQQY
TRBJ2-5	TRBV2	TRBD2	ASTGLAGGMETQY
TRBJ2-5	TRBV11-1	TRBD2	ASSSGPGRQETQY
TRBJ2-5	TRBV10-3	.	AIRARGETQY
TRBJ2-7	TRBV28	TRBD2	ASSLAGVIYEQY
TRBJ2-7	TRBV5-1	.	ASSLGGSGSSYEQY
TRBJ2-5	TRBV6-2/TRBV6-3	TRBD2	ASSYERGKAPETQY
TRBJ1-3	TRBV13	.	ASSSPGQLGNTIY
TRBJ2-7	TRBV25-1	TRBD1	ASSAPLTGGHEQY
TRBJ2-7	TRBV6-1	.	ASRVQGTNEQY
TRBJ2-5	TRBV18	.	ASSPPSGRMKTQY
TRBJ2-2	TRBV27	.	ASSFFAGELF
TRBJ1-1	TRBV30	.	AWSPAELEAF
TRBJ2-7	TRBV6-5	.	ASSYDEGAYEQY
TRBJ1-1	TRBV30	TRBD1	AWTLDRMNTEAF
TRBJ1-1	TRBV10-3	TRBD1	AISEGDRVAF
TRBJ2-5	TRBV10-3	.	AISDGAKKSETQY
TRBJ2-4	TRBV5-1	TRBD2	ASSTSGSADNIQY
TRBJ2-7	TRBV7-6	.	ASSSAKSYEQY